What follows is one TCR beta chain and its context. Ten or more counts support this clonotype. No antigen is known for it. Per-base qualities were not stored, and no clone one base away is much larger. The TCR beta CDR3 regions were amplified from RNA transcripts. For the first round of RT-PCR on the TCR CDR3, the HTBI primer set was used together with the Qiagen OneStep RT-PCR kit. Libraries were constructed in a second round of multiplex PCR, after which size selection and purification were performed. Sequencing of the libraries was done on an Illumina HiSeq2000 using paired-end 100 bp reads. The authors processed their data as follows. Raw data were processed with SOAPnuke, discarding reads with adapters, uncalled bases, mean Phred below 15, or no exact constant-primer or identifier match. High-quality paired reads were merged with COPE v1.2.5, and unique nucleotide sequences were defined as clonotypes. MiTCR v1.1 was used to align the clonotypes against IMGT TRBV, TRBD and TRBJ reference segments. The analysis included only V-J combinations with a frequency above 0.0001, which together covered 99% to 99.2% of the repertoires. The TCS score was defined as the ratio of F50 (clonal expansion) to E x V (chaos), calculated using BLOSUM62-based TCRdist between CDR3 peptides within each V-J. Welch's t-statistics and random forest reduced 450 to 600 V-J features to under 15, which were used in a naive Bayes classifier (R e1071). TCRdb trimmed the raw reads at Q25, called clones with MiXCR and kept productive beta chains. Rows with one shared CDR3 protein collapse into an entry with the most common genes and DNA. It is TCRdb's table, rather than the study itself, that gives the V and J calls and clone size. The sample table holds 400,000 or so distinct CDR3 sequences, of which approximately 16% were seen once. In total, the top ten clones hold roughly 19% of the sample.

Moderately to severely active disease, a Clinical Activity Score of at least 3, a NOSPECS grade of at least 4, and a duration under 3 months were present in ophthalmopathy patients. Patients with uncontrolled infections, other autoimmune diseases, pregnancy or lactation were excluded. Diagnoses were based on clinical symptoms, serum thyroxine and TRAb, thyroid ultrasound and orbital computed tomography. PBMCs were separated from approximately 10 ml of fresh peripheral blood using Ficoll-Paque density gradient centrifugation. Trizol reagent was used to extract total RNA, and RNA quality was then checked on an Agilent 2100 Bioanalyzer. These data come from a study of T cells in Graves' hyperthyroidism and ophthalmopathy (dated by TCRdb to 2018 to 2020). Some background on the complete study: Peripheral blood samples were taken at initial diagnosis, before any treatment was given. Once sampling was done, hyperthyroidism patients were given methimazole at a starting dose of 30 mg daily, whereas ophthalmopathy patients were given high-dose intravenous methylprednisolone. The roughly 99 discovery patients were divided at random into training and test sets in a 7:3 ratio. Prospective prediction of ophthalmopathy was tested in an independent validation cohort of 18 to 20 hyperthyroidism patients and around 16 patients who later progressed to ophthalmopathy. The paper reports TCR Vbeta CDR3 sequencing of some 140 peripheral blood samples: around 45 ophthalmopathy, around 80 hyperthyroidism and around 17 progressor patients. In addition, the study compared T-cell repertoires in thyroid tissue and in blood from roughly 6 Graves' hyperthyroidism patients. To identify TCR V-J signatures that set the groups apart, the researchers used a discovery cohort of 90 to 100 patients, made up of 40 to 45 with Graves' ophthalmopathy and 55 to 65 with stable Graves' hyperthyroidism. Overall study outcomes, separate from this receptor: In validation, the model predicted progression to ophthalmopathy a median of approximately 6.6 months before onset, with over 60% sensitivity and roughly 72% specificity. Most expanded thyroid clonotypes (frequency above 0.001) were also found in blood, which suggests that blood repertoires may mirror thyroid immune responses. Sample size was not statistically predetermined, and investigators were not blinded to group allocation. A 13 V-J signature model separated ophthalmopathy from stable hyperthyroidism, with roughly 88% sensitivity and just under 84% specificity in cross-validation and 80%/75% in testing.

The receptor was derived from a woman aged 55-70 years with Graves' ophthalmopathy. Source material: blood.

The nucleotide sequence reads TGTGCCAGCAGCAAAGGGACCTTCAATCAGCCCCAGCATTTT. This yields the protein CASSKGTFNQPQHF. The V gene is TRBV12-3 or TRBV12-4 and the J gene is TRBJ1-5; the D region possibly corresponds to TRBD1 (5 bases align). The junction carries 12 bases between V and J, which are trimmed by 6 bases and 3 bases respectively. The CDR3 holds 14 amino acids from the cysteine to the phenylalanine. Only CDR3 DNA remains: 42 bases, in frame from the first base.